Shown below are 10 T cell receptor beta chains from a single sample sequenced in a study of cytomegalovirus exposure and HLA in healthy donors. Researchers ran the PCR with 60 Vbeta and 13 Jbeta primers. The method was immunoSEQ multiplex PCR; TCRdb's version includes in-frame clones alone and lacks a portion of them. The sample records about 250,000 clones, around 80% being singletons. The sequencing sample was made of PBMCs. These receptors all stem from a girl aged 2-10 years in good health and CMV-seronegative.

V and J are TRBV12-5 and TRBJ2-3, with 8 positions matching TRBD1. The CDR3 runs 14 residues. Looked up from germline, CDR1 is LGHNT and CDR2 is FRNRAP. The V segment lost 5 bases and the J segment 5 bases; nucleotides outside the gene matches: 6. CDR3 protein: CASGPGQGGDTQYF. CDR3 in DNA: TGTGCTAGTGGTCCTGGACAGGGTGGAGATACGCAGTATTTT.

The chain employs TRBV7-6 and TRBJ2-1; 9 bases align to TRBD2. Germline trimming cut 4 bases from V and 5 bases from J; bases unmatched to any gene: 6. Germline V gene data show CDR1 as SGHVS and CDR2 as FNYEAQ. The CDR3 is 15 residues long. CDR3: CASSSLAGGNNEQFF. Here the CDR3 DNA reads TGTGCCAGCAGCTCACTAGCGGGCGGGAACAATGAGCAGTTCTTC.

The chain carries TRBV7-2 and TRBJ2-2; D call uncertain. The CDR3 consists of 14 residues. Germline-derived CDR1 and CDR2 are SGHTA and FQGNSA. Trimming shortened V by 0 bases and J by 6 bases, and 8 bases separated the two germline ends. The CDR3 nucleotides read TGTGCCAGCAGCTTAGCCAGTATTGCCGGGGAGCTGTTTTTT. This translates into CASSLASIAGELFF.

In regard to this clone: The same CDR3 arises from other DNA sequences in this sample as well. The gene calls are TRBV5-6 and TRBJ2-7; D gene unclear. The CDR3 runs to 11 residues. Trimming took 2 bases from V and 3 from J, leaving 3 bases between them. The germline V gene has CDR1 SGHDT and CDR2 YYEEEE. CDR3 coding DNA: TGTGCCAGCAGCTTCGGCTACGAGCAGTACTTC. This translates into CASSFGYEQYF.

The rearrangement uses TRBV7-3 and TRBJ2-1, with 9 bases fitting TRBD2. CDR1 SGHTA and CDR2 FQGTGA come from the germline V gene. J gave up 3 bases and V 2 bases, and 2 bases lay outside the gene matches. The CDR3 sequence is 15 residues long. The DNA for the CDR3 is TGTGCCAGCAGCTTAGCGGGAGGGGACTACAATGAGCAGTTCTTC. Residues: CASSLAGGDYNEQFF.

The chain combines TRBV5-1 with TRBJ2-7; 12 bases align to TRBD2. The trim removed 4 bases at V and 1 base at J, leaving 6 bases unmatched. CDR3 length equals 16 residues. The germline V gene has CDR1 SGHRS and CDR2 YFSETQ. The CDR3 loop reads CASSPPGLAGSYEQYF. The CDR3 nucleotides are TGCGCCAGCAGCCCACCGGGACTAGCGGGTTCCTACGAGCAGTACTTC.

The chain links TRBV7-8 to TRBJ1-4; no reliable D call. The CDR3 covers 15 residues. Trimming removed 3 bases at V and 0 bases at J, with 8 bases between. CDR1 SGHVS and CDR2 FQNEAQ come from the germline V gene. The CDR3 bases are TGTGCCAGCAGCTTGTCGAGGACAACTAATGAAAAACTGTTTTTT. Protein sequence: CASSLSRTTNEKLFF.

This clone has a handful of counts. The gene calls are TRBV27 and TRBJ2-1, with 8 positions matching TRBD2. This CDR3 region has 15 residues. V shed 3 bases, J shed 9 bases, and the junction held 10 bases outside the gene matches. Germline V lookup: CDR1 MNHEY, CDR2 SMNVEV (reference sequence). CDR3 nucleotide sequence: TGTGCCAGCAGTTTGGAAGCGGGAGCTCGCGGTGAGCAGTTCTTC. The encoded protein is CASSLEAGARGEQFF.

The sample holds a few counts of this clone. The rearrangement joins TRBV5-1 to TRBJ2-1, with 8 bases identical to TRBD1. V shed 4 bases, J shed 3 bases, and the junction held 6 bases outside the gene matches. The CDR3 consists of 15 residues. Germline loops: CDR1 SGHRS, CDR2 YFSETQ. CDR3 sequence: CASSLGQGGYNEQFF. CDR3 coding DNA: TGCGCCAGCAGCCTCGGACAGGGCGGCTACAATGAGCAGTTCTTC.

This chain joins TRBV5-1 and TRBJ2-1, with a weak D call TRBD2 (5 bases). CDR1 SGHRS and CDR2 YFSETQ come from the germline V gene. Trimming left V 6 bases short and J 3 bases short, with 16 bases between. The CDR3 spans 15 residues. The CDR3 DNA is TGCGCCAGCACCCTTCCGGACTCCTTCTACAATGAGCAGTTCTTC. It yields the protein CASTLPDSFYNEQFF.